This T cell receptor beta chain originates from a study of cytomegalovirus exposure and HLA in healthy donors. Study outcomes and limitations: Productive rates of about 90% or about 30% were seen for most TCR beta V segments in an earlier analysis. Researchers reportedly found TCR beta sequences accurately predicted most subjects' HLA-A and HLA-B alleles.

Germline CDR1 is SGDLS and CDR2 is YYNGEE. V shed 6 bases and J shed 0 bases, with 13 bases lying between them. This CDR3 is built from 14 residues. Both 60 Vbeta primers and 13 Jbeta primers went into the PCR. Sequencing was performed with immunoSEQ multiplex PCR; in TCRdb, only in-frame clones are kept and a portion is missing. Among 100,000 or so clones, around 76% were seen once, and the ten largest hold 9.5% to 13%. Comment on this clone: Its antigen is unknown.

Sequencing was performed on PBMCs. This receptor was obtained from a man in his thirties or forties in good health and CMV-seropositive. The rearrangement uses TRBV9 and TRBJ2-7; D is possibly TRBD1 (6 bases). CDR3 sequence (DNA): TGTGCCAGCACCAAGGGGGACGCCTCCTACGAGCAGTACTTC. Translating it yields CASTKGDASYEQYF.